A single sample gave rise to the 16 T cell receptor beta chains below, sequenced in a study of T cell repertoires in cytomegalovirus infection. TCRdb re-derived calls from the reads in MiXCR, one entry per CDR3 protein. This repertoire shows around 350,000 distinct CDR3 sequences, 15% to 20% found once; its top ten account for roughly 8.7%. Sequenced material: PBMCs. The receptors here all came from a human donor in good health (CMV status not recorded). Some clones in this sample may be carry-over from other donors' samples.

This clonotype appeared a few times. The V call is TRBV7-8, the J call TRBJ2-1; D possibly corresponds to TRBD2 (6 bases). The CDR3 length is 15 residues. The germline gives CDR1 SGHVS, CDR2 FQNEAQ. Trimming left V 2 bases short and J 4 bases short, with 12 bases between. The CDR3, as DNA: TGTGCCAGCAGCTTATTTGGGACTCCGTACAATGAGCAGTTCTTC. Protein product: CASSLFGTPYNEQFF.

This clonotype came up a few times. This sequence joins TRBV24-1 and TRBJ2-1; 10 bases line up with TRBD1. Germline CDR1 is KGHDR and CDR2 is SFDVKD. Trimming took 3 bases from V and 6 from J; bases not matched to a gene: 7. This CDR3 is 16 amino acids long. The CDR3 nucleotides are TGTGCCACCAGTGATCCCGGGACAGGGGCTGGCAATGAGCAGTTCTTC. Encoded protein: CATSDPGTGAGNEQFF.

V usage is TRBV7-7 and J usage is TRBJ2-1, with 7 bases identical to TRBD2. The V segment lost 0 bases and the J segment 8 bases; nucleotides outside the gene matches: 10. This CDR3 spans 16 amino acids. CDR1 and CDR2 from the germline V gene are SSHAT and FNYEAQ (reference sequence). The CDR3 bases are TGTGCCAGCAGCTTAGCCCTAGCGGAGGGGAGGGATGAGCAGTTCTTC. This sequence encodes CASSLALAEGRDEQFF.

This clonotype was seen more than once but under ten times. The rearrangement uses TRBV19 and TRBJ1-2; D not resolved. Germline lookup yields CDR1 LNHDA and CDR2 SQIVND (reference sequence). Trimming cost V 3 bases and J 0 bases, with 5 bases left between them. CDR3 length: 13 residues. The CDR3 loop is CASSIGANYGYTF. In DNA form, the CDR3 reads TGTGCCAGTAGTATCGGAGCTAACTATGGCTACACCTTC.

In DNA, the CDR3 is TGTGCCAGCTCACCATTCGCGGGAAGCACAGATACGCAGTATTTT. It encodes CASSPFAGSTDTQYF. This sequence joins TRBV18 and TRBJ2-3, with a tentative D call TRBD2 (6 bases). The CDR3 loop spans 15 amino acids. V was pared by 2 bases and J by 0 bases, with 9 bases between. The germline gives CDR1 KGHSH, CDR2 LQKENI. The whole variable domain, remainder taken from reference TRBV18 and TRBJ2-3, is NAGVMQNPRHLVRRRGQEARLRCSPMKGHSHVYWYRQLPEEGLKFMVYLQKENIIDESGMPKERFSAEFPKEGPSILRIQQVVRGDSAAYFCASSPFAGSTDTQYFGPGTRLTVL.

This CDR3 is CASSPAGGRSYEQYF. The CDR3, as DNA: TGTGCCAGCAGCCCAGCTGGGGGTCGTTCCTACGAGCAGTACTTC. The V gene is TRBV11-2, the J gene TRBJ2-7; D possibly matches TRBD1 or TRBD2 (5 bases each). CDR3 length: 15 residues. Germline V gene lookup returns CDR1 SGHAT and CDR2 FQNNGV. Trimming stripped 5 bases from V and 1 base from J, with 15 bases between.

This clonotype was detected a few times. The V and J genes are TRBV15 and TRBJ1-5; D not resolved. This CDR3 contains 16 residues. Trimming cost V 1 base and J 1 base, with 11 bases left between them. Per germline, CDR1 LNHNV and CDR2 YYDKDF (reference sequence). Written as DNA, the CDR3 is TGTGCCACCAGCAGAGTATGGGTTGACAGCAATCAGCCCCAGCATTTT. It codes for CATSRVWVDSNQPQHF.

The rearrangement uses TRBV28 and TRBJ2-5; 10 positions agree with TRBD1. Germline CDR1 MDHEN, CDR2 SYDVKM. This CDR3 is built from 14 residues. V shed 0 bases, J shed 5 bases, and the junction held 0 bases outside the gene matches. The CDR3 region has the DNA TGTGCCAGCAGTTTATGGGACAGGGGGGAGACCCAGTACTTC. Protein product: CASSLWDRGETQYF.

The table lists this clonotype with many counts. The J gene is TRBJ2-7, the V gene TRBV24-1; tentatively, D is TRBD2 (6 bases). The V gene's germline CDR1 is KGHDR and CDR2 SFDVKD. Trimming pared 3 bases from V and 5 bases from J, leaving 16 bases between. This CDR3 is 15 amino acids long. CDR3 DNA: TGTGCCACCAGTGATCCGGGGGACGTTAACCACGAGCAGTACTTC. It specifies CATSDPGDVNHEQYF.

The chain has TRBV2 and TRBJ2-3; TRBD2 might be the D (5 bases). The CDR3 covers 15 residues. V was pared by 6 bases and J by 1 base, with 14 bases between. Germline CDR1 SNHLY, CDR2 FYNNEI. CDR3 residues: CASRREGLGTDTQYF. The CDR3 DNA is TGTGCCAGCAGGAGGGAAGGACTTGGCACAGATACGCAGTATTTT.

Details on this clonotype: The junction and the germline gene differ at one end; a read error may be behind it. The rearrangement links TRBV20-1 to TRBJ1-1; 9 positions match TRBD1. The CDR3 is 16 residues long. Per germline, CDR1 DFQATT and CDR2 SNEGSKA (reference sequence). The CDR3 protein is CSARDRTTGQGQALFF. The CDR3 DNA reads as TGCAGTGCTAGAGATAGAACTACGGGACAGGGTCAAGCCCTCTTTTTT.

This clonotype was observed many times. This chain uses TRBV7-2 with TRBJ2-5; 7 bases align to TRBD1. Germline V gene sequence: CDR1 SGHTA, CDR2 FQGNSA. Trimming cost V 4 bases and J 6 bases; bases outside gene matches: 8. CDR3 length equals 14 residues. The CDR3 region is CASSWMRDSQTQYF. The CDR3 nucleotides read TGTGCCAGCAGCTGGATGAGGGACAGCCAGACCCAGTACTTC.

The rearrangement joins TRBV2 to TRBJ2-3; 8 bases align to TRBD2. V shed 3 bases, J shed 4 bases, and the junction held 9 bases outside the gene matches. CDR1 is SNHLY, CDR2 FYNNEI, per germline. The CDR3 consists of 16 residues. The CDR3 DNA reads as TGTGCCAGCAGTGAGAGAAGCGGGGGCGGCGCAGATACGCAGTATTTT. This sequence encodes CASSERSGGGADTQYF.

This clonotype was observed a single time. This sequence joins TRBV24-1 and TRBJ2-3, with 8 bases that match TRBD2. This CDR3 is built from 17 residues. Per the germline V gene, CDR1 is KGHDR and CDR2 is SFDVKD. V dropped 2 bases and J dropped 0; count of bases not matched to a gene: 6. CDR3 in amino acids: CATSDWDSGASTDTQYF. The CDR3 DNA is TGTGCCACCAGTGATTGGGATAGCGGGGCTAGCACAGATACGCAGTATTTT.

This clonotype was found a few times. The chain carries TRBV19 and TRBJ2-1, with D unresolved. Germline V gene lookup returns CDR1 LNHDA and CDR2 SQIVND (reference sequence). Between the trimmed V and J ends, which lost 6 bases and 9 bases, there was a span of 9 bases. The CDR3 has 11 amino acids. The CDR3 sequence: CASRRSSEQFF. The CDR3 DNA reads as TGTGCCAGTAGACGTAGTAGTGAGCAGTTCTTC.

The CDR3 protein is CSARPRGGRDQPQHF. The CDR3 DNA reads TGCAGTGCTAGACCCAGAGGGGGGCGGGATCAGCCCCAGCATTTT. The rearrangement links TRBV20-1 to TRBJ1-5; TRBD1 might be the D (6 bases). This CDR3 region has 15 residues. CDR1 and CDR2 (germline): DFQATT, SNEGSKA (reference sequence). The V and J ends lost 2 bases and 5 bases respectively, with 16 bases between them.